These 28 T cell receptor beta chains came from one sample sequenced in a study of shared clonotypes between healthy human individuals. Repertoires were generated with immunoSEQ multiplex PCR, while TCRdb's copy carries only in-frame clones and drops some. The sample consists of about 180,000 clones, approximately 92% of them appearing once. The sequencing input was naive CD4+ T cells sorted from blood. Subset given: CD45RA+ positively selected. The receptors originated from a woman under 40 in good health.

The sample holds one count of this clone. The V gene is TRBV4-2, the J gene TRBJ1-2, with TRBD1 as a possible D gene (6 bases). With 5 bases removed from V and 6 bases from J, the gap between germline ends came to 13 bases. This CDR3 region has 13 residues. CDR1 LGHNA and CDR2 YNFKEQ come from the germline V gene. The CDR3 sequence: CASSAQGIHGYTF. Written as DNA, the CDR3 is TGTGCCAGCAGCGCGCAGGGGATCCATGGCTACACCTTC.

This clone was recorded a few times. This sample includes further DNA sequences coding for the same CDR3. This chain uses TRBV6-1 with TRBJ1-5; no definite D call. Germline V gene data show CDR1 as MNHNS and CDR2 as SASEGT. The length of the CDR3 is 11 residues. The V end was cut by 6 bases, the J end by 2 bases, with 2 bases between. CDR3 residues: CASSGNQPQHF. In nucleotides, the CDR3 is TGTGCCAGCAGCGGCAATCAGCCCCAGCATTTT.

This chain connects TRBV6-5 to TRBJ2-7; D remains unclear. Germline V CDR1 and CDR2: MNHEY, SVGAGI. The CDR3 sequence is 10 residues long. V was shortened by 5 bases and J by 6 bases, with 5 bases between the two germline ends. The CDR3 nucleotides read TGTGCCAGCAGTGTTGTCGAGCAGTACTTC. Translation gives CASSVVEQYF.

V gene TRBV2 combines with J gene TRBJ1-3, with 7 bases that match TRBD1. The CDR3 contains 15 residues. Germline V gene sequence: CDR1 SNHLY, CDR2 FYNNEI. J was trimmed by 2 bases and V by 6 bases; bases with no gene match: 7. CDR3 nucleotides: TGTGCCAGCAGGAGACAGGGCCTGACTGGAAACACCATATATTTT. It is translated as CASRRQGLTGNTIYF.

The V and J genes are TRBV10-2 and TRBJ1-5; D gene ambiguous. The CDR3 length is 15 residues. The germline gives CDR1 WSHSY, CDR2 SAAADI. The germline V and J ends were trimmed by 2 bases and 5 bases, with 13 bases remaining between them. DNA of the CDR3: TGCGCCAGCAGTGAGCCAATCGGGAAGTATCAGCCCCAGCATTTT. Translating it yields CASSEPIGKYQPQHF.

This chain joins TRBV28 and TRBJ2-5; D gene uncertain. The J call may not be correct, given that the DNA end is closer to TRBJ2-7. The length of the CDR3 is 12 residues. Germline CDR1 is MDHEN and CDR2 is SYDVKM. CDR3 in DNA: TGTGCCAGCAGTATACCTTCCTACGAGCAGTACTTC. Translated: CASSIPSYEQYF.

The chain couples TRBV5-8 to TRBJ1-1, with 7 bases aligning to TRBD1. V was clipped by 4 bases and J by 5 bases; unmatched bases: 17. This CDR3 region has 17 residues. Germline V gene lookup returns CDR1 SGHTS and CDR2 YDEGEE. The CDR3: CASSLLTWGQTFTEAFF. The CDR3 coding sequence is TGTGCCAGCAGCCTTCTAACGTGGGGACAGACTTTTACTGAAGCTTTCTTT.

V and J are TRBV7-9 and TRBJ1-1; TRBD1 might be the D (5 bases). Germline values: CDR1 SEHNR, CDR2 FQNEAQ (reference sequence). V lost 5 bases to trimming and J lost 2 bases, with 12 bases between them. The CDR3 sequence is 14 residues long. The DNA for the CDR3 is TGTGCCAGCAGCAAAGGGACGGCAAACACTGAAGCTTTCTTT. Translated: CASSKGTANTEAFF.

The gene calls are TRBV4-2 and TRBJ2-5; TRBD2 matches 7 bases. With V trimmed by 5 bases and J by 2 bases, 8 bases remained unmatched. Germline lookup yields CDR1 LGHNA and CDR2 YNFKEQ. This CDR3 spans 15 amino acids. For the CDR3, the DNA is TGTGCCAGCAGCTTCCTGGGACTACCACAAGAGACCCAGTACTTC. The encoded protein is CASSFLGLPQETQYF.

V is TRBV18 and J is TRBJ1-4, with 7 bases matching TRBD1. The germline V gene encodes CDR1 KGHSH and CDR2 LQKENI. V lost 3 bases and J lost 4; bases outside the gene matches: 2. The CDR3 spans 14 residues. CDR3 sequence (DNA): TGTGCCAGCTCACCGGGACAGTATAATGAAAAACTGTTTTTT. This encodes CASSPGQYNEKLFF.

V usage is TRBV5-4 and J usage is TRBJ2-1; D remains ambiguous. The CDR3 totals 14 residues. The V end was cut by 3 bases, the J end by 5 bases, with 12 bases between. Germline V CDR1 and CDR2: SGHNT, YYREEE (reference sequence). The CDR3 region is CASSYDYSHNEQFF. In DNA, the CDR3 is TGTGCCAGCAGCTACGATTACAGTCACAATGAGCAGTTCTTC.

The V gene is TRBV27, the J gene TRBJ2-1; 9 bases map to TRBD2. The CDR3 is 18 residues long. Germline-derived CDR1 and CDR2 are MNHEY and SMNVEV (reference sequence). J lost 9 bases, V lost 6 bases, and 21 bases had no gene match. The CDR3 loop is CASSATGLAAPEGAEQFF. The CDR3 DNA reads as TGTGCCAGCAGCGCAACGGGACTAGCCGCACCAGAGGGGGCTGAGCAGTTCTTC.

The gene calls are TRBV10-2 and TRBJ2-7; D not certain. V was clipped by 8 bases and J by 4 bases, with 18 bases between them. CDR1 and CDR2 from the germline V gene are WSHSY and SAAADI. The CDR3 is 14 amino acids. The CDR3 protein is CASQSNRQKYEQYF. The CDR3 nucleotides are TGCGCCAGCCAGTCTAACCGGCAGAAATACGAGCAGTACTTC.

This clone showed up just a few times. The chain employs TRBV7-9 and TRBJ2-7; TRBD1 aligns across 10 bases. CDR1 SEHNR and CDR2 FQNEAQ come from the germline V gene (reference sequence). The CDR3 extends over 14 amino acids. The ends lost 5 bases at V and 3 bases at J; junction bases unmatched: 4. The CDR3 DNA reads as TGTGCCAGCAGCCCAGGGACAGGGGACTACGAGCAGTACTTC. Translation: CASSPGTGDYEQYF.

The chain links TRBV7-9 to TRBJ1-5, with TRBD1 matching 9 bases. From germline, CDR1 is SEHNR and CDR2 FQNEAQ (reference sequence). The length of the CDR3 is 16 residues. Germline trimming cut 5 bases from V and 5 bases from J; bases unmatched to any gene: 10. The DNA of the CDR3 is TGTGCCAGCAGCGCCGGGACAGGGAGCACGGATCAGCCCCAGCATTTT. As protein: CASSAGTGSTDQPQHF. The full variable domain, completed using reference TRBV7-9 and TRBJ1-5, is DTGVSQNPRHKITKRGQNVTFRCDPISEHNRLYWYRQTLGQGPEFLTYFQNEAQLEKSRLLSDRFSAERPKGSFSTLEIQRTEQGDSAMYLCASSAGTGSTDQPQHFGDGTRLSIL.

J is TRBJ1-1 and V is TRBV18, with a possible D match to TRBD1 (6 bases). Per the germline V gene, CDR1 is KGHSH and CDR2 is LQKENI. CDR3 length: 15 residues. V was cut by 3 bases and J by 3 bases, with 14 bases left in between. The CDR3 DNA reads TGTGCCAGCTCACCGCGGACAGAGGTAGACACTGAAGCTTTCTTT. It translates to CASSPRTEVDTEAFF.

This chain joins TRBV15 and TRBJ1-2; no clear D gene. This CDR3 region has 15 residues. Trimming removed 0 bases from V and 10 bases from J, with 18 bases in between. Germline-derived CDR1 and CDR2 are LNHNV and YYDKDF (reference sequence). The DNA of the CDR3 is TGTGCCACCAGCAGAGATCAAGGGCAGATATCAGACTACACCTTC. Protein sequence: CATSRDQGQISDYTF.

The rearrangement joins TRBV5-1 to TRBJ1-4; no firm D call. CDR1 is SGHRS, CDR2 YFSETQ, per germline. The CDR3 covers 14 residues. V lost 4 bases and J lost 5, with 12 bases in between. The DNA for the CDR3 is TGCGCCAGCAGCCAACAACCTGGGAATGAAAAACTGTTTTTT. This translates into CASSQQPGNEKLFF.

The genes are TRBV11-2 and TRBJ2-3, with 8 bases fitting TRBD2. The CDR3 has 15 residues. J gave up 4 bases and V 3 bases, and 6 bases lay outside the gene matches. Germline-derived CDR1 and CDR2 are SGHAT and FQNNGV. Here the CDR3 reads CASSFTRGGPDTQYF. In DNA form, the CDR3 reads TGTGCCAGCAGCTTTACCCGGGGGGGGCCAGATACGCAGTATTTT. Combining the CDR3 with reference TRBV11-2 and TRBJ2-3 gives the whole variable domain EAGVAQSPRYKIIEKRQSVAFWCNPISGHATLYWYQQILGQGPKLLIQFQNNGVVDDSQLPKDRFSAERLKGVDSTLKIQPAKLEDSAVYLCASSFTRGGPDTQYFGPGTRLTVL.

The chain recombines TRBV28 with TRBJ2-5; the D is unclear. CDR3 size: 14 residues. Germline CDR1 is MDHEN and CDR2 is SYDVKM. V lost 4 bases to trimming and J lost 1 base, with 10 bases between them. CDR3 protein: CASSSNPGQETQYF. The CDR3 region has the DNA TGTGCCAGCAGTTCCAACCCAGGCCAAGAGACCCAGTACTTC.

This clone occurred a few times. J is TRBJ2-6 and V is TRBV4-1; D gene unclear. The germline V and J ends were trimmed by 4 bases and 5 bases, with 15 bases remaining between them. The CDR3 totals 16 residues. CDR1 is MGHRA, CDR2 YSYEKL, per germline. The CDR3 protein is CASSREPQSRANVLTF. For the CDR3, the DNA is TGCGCCAGCAGCCGAGAACCACAAAGTCGGGCCAACGTCCTGACTTTC.

This chain joins TRBV7-2 and TRBJ1-2; 7 bases agree with TRBD1. This CDR3 has 14 amino acids. CDR1 is SGHTA, CDR2 FQGNSA, per germline. With 7 bases clipped from V and 4 bases from J, the junction kept 9 bases outside the gene matches. The CDR3 DNA reads as TGTGCCAGCACCAGACCGACAGGGAGCTATGGCTACACCTTC. Translated: CASTRPTGSYGYTF.

The gene calls are TRBV6-1 and TRBJ2-7, with D perhaps matching TRBD1 (6 bases). V was pared by 1 base and J by 6 bases, with 16 bases between. CDR1 is MNHNS and CDR2 is SASEGT in the germline V gene. The CDR3 runs to 15 residues. The CDR3 coding sequence is TGTGCCAGCAGTGAAGAAGGCAGGGGCTACGGCGAGCAGTACTTC. Amino acid sequence: CASSEEGRGYGEQYF.

CDR3 sequence (DNA): TGTGCCAGCTCACCGGGACAGGGGCGTCAGCCCCAGCATTTT. It encodes CASSPGQGRQPQHF. This chain links TRBV18 with TRBJ1-5, with 10 bases aligning to TRBD1. This CDR3 has 14 residues. V dropped 3 bases and J dropped 6; count of bases not matched to a gene: 2. Germline values: CDR1 KGHSH, CDR2 LQKENI.

The chain is built from TRBV2 and TRBJ1-5; TRBD1 agrees at 7 bases. The CDR3 consists of 14 residues. The V gene end was trimmed by 6 bases and the J gene end by 4 bases; junction bases not matched to a gene: 6. Germline V lookup: CDR1 SNHLY, CDR2 FYNNEI. CDR3 sequence reads: CASSAGTENQPQHF. DNA for the CDR3: TGTGCCAGCAGCGCCGGGACAGAAAATCAGCCCCAGCATTTT.

The rearrangement uses TRBV29-1 and TRBJ1-1; a weak D match, TRBD1 (5 bases). There are 13 residues in the CDR3. Germline V lookup: CDR1 SQVTM, CDR2 ANQGSEA. Trimming removed 3 bases from V and 5 bases from J, with 13 bases in between. The CDR3 DNA reads TGCAGCGTTGAGGGACGCCTCGTGACTGAAGCTTTCTTT. This sequence encodes CSVEGRLVTEAFF.

The chain is built from TRBV5-6 and TRBJ1-4; tentative D call: TRBD1 (5 bases). Trimming stripped 4 bases from V and 8 bases from J, with 18 bases between. Germline V gene sequence: CDR1 SGHDT, CDR2 YYEEEE. The CDR3 extends over 15 amino acids. CDR3 in DNA: TGTGCCAGCAGCACGGGACGTCCACAACAGGAAAAACTGTTTTTT. The encoded protein is CASSTGRPQQEKLFF.

The chain recombines TRBV14 with TRBJ2-1; either TRBD1 or TRBD2 may fit D (5 bases each). CDR3 length: 13 amino acids. Germline CDR1 reads SGHDN; CDR2 reads FVKESK. V shed 1 base and J shed 9 bases, with 10 bases lying between them. DNA for the CDR3: TGTGCCAGCAGCCAAGCGGGACGGGGTGAGCAGTTCTTC. Protein product: CASSQAGRGEQFF.